This T cell receptor (beta chain) derives from a study of beta chain features in type 1 diabetes. In this sample, this clone turned up a few times. The sequenced template was cDNA made from the entire isolated RNA. Clones were sequenced by immunoSEQ multiplex PCR, and TCRdb holds only the in-frame ones, with some missing. The sample includes hundreds of thousands of clones, about a sixth of them seen just once. Trimming took off 4 bases at V and 4 bases at J, with 14 bases between the two ends. The CDR3 loop spans 15 amino acids. Germline CDR1 and CDR2: SGDLS and YYNGEE. The chain couples TRBV9 to TRBJ2-2, with D unclear. Material: naive CD4+ T cells from blood. The TCR was taken from a woman aged 18 to 35 in good health. The CDR3 region is CASSLGMDLTGELFF. The CDR3 bases are TGTGCCAGCAGCTTAGGGATGGACCTCACCGGGGAGCTGTTTTTT.